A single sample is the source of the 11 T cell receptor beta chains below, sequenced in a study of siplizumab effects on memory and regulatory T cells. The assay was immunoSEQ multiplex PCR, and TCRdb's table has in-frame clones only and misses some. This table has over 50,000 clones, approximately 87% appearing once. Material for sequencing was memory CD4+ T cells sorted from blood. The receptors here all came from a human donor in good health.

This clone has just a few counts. CDR3 sequence: CASSLAYRVHPKAFF. The DNA for the CDR3 is TGTGCCAGCAGCTTAGCGTACCGAGTTCATCCTAAAGCTTTCTTT. The rearrangement uses TRBV7-8 and TRBJ1-1; unclear D gene. Germline loops: CDR1 SGHVS, CDR2 FQNEAQ. Trimming left V 0 bases short and J 9 bases short, with 17 bases between. The CDR3 extends over 15 amino acids.

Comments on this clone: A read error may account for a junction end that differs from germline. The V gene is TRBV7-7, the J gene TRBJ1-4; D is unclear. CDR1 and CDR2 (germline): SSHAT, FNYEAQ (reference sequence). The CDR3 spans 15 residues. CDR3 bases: TGTGCTAGCAGCTTAACCGAAGCAACTAATGAAAAACTGTTTTTT. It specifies CASSLTEATNEKLFF.

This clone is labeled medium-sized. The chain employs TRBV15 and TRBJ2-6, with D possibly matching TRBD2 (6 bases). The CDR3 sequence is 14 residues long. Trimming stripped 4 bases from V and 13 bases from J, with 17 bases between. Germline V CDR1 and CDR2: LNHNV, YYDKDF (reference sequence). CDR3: CATSTRTTSRVLTF. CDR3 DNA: TGTGCCACCAGCACTCGGACTACCTCTCGGGTCCTGACTTTC.

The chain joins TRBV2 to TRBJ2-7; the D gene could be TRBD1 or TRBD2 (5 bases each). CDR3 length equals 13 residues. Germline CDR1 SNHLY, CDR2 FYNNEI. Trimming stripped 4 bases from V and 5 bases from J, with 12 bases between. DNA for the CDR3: TGTGCCAGCAGTGCCGGGGACGTGCACGAGCAGTACTTC. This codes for CASSAGDVHEQYF.

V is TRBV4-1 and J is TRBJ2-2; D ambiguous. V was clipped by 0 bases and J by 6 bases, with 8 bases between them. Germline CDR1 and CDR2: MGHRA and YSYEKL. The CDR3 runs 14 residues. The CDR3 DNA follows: TGCGCCAGCAGCCAAGATCGGGTGGCCGGGGAGCTGTTTTTT. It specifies CASSQDRVAGELFF.

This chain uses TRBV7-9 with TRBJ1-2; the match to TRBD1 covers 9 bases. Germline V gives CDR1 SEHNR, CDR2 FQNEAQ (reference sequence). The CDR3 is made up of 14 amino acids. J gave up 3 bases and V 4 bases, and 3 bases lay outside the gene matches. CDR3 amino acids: CASSSWTGDYGYTF. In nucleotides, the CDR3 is TGTGCCAGCAGCTCTTGGACAGGGGACTATGGCTACACCTTC.

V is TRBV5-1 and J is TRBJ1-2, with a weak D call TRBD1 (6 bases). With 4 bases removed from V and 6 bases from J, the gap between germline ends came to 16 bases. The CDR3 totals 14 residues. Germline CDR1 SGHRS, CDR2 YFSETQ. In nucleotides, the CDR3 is TGCGCCAGCAGCCCCACAGGGAGTTCGGATGGCTACACCTTC. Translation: CASSPTGSSDGYTF. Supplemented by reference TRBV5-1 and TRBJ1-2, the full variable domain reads KAGVTQTPRYLIKTRGQQVTLSCSPISGHRSVSWYQQTPGQGLQFLFEYFSETQRNKGNFPGRFSGRQFSNSRSEMNVSTLELGDSALYLCASSPTGSSDGYTFGSGTRLTVV.

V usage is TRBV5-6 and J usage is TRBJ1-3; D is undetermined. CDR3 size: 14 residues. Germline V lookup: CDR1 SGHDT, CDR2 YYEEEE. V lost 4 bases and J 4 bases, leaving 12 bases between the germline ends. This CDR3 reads CASSLDLSGNTIYF. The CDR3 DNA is TGTGCCAGCAGCCTGGACCTGAGCGGAAACACCATATATTTT.

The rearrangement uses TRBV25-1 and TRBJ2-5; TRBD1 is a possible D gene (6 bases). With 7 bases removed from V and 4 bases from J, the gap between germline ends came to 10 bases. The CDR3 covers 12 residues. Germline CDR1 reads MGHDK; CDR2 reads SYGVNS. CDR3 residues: CASTRGGETQYF. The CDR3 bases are TGTGCCAGCACCAGGGGTGGAGAGACCCAGTACTTC. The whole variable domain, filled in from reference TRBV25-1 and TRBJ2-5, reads EADIYQTPRYLVIGTGKKITLECSQTMGHDKMYWYQQDPGMELHLIHYSYGVNSTEKGDLSSESTVSRIRTEHFPLTLESARPSHTSQYLCASTRGGETQYFGPGTRLLVL.

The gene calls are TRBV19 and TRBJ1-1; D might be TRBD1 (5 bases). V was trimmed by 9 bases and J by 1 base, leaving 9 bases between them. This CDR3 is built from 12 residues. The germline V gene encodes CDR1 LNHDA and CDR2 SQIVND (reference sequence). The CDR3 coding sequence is TGTGCCAGCCGCGACAGGAACACTGAAGCTTTCTTT. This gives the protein CASRDRNTEAFF. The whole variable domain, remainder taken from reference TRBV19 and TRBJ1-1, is DGGITQSPKYLFRKEGQNVTLSCEQNLNHDAMYWYRQDPGQGLRLIYYSQIVNDFQKGDIAEGYSVSREKKESFPLTVTSAQKNPTAFYLCASRDRNTEAFFGQGTRLTVV.

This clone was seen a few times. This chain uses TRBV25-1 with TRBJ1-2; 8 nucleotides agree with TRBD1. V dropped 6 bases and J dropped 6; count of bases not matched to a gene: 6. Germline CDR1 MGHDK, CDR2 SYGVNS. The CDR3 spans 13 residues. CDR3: CASSRGQGDGYTF. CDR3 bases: TGTGCCAGCAGCCGCGGACAGGGCGATGGCTACACCTTC.